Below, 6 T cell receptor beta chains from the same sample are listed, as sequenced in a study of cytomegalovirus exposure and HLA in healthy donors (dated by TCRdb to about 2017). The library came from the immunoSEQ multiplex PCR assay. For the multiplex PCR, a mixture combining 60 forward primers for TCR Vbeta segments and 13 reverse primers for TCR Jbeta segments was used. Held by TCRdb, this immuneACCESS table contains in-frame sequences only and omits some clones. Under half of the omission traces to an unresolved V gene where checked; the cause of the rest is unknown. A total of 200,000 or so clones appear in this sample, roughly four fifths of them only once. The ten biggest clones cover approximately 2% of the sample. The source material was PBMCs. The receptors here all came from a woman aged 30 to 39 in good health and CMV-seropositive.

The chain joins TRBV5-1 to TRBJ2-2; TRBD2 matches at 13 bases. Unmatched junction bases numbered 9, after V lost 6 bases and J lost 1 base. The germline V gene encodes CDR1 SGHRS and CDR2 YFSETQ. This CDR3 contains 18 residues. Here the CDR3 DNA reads TGCGCCAGCAAACCGGGACTAGCGGGACTACTGAACACCGGGGAGCTGTTTTTT. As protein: CASKPGLAGLLNTGELFF.

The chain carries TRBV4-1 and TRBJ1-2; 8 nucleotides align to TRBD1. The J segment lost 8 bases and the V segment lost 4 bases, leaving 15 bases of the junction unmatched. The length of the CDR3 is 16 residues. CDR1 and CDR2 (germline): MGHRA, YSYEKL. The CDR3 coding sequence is TGCGCCAGCAGCCCCTGGCAGGGGGCGCGGGTACCCGGCTACACCTTC. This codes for CASSPWQGARVPGYTF.

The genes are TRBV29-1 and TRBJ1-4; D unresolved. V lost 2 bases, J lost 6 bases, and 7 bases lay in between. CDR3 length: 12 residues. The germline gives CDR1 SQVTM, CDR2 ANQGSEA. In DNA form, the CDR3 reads TGCAGCGTTGAAAGCCGGGATGAAAAACTGTTTTTT. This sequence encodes CSVESRDEKLFF.

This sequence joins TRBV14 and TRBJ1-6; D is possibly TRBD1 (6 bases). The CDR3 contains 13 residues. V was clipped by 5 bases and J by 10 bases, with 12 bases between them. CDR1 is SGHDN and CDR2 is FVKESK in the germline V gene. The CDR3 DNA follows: TGTGCCAGCAGCTTATCGACAGGATCACCCCTCCACTTT. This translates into CASSLSTGSPLHF.

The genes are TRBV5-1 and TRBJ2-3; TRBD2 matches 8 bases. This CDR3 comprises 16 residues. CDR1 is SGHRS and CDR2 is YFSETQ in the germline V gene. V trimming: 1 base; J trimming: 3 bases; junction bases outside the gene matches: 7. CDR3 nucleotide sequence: TGCGCCAGCAGCTTGCCCCTAAGCGGGGGTACAGATACGCAGTATTTT. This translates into CASSLPLSGGTDTQYF.

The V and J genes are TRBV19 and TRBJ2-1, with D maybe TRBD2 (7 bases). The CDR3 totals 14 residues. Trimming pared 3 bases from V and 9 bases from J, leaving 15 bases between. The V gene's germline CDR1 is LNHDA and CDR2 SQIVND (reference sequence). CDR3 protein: CASSIRGGGSEQFF. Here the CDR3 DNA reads TGTGCCAGTAGTATTAGGGGAGGGGGTAGTGAGCAGTTCTTC.